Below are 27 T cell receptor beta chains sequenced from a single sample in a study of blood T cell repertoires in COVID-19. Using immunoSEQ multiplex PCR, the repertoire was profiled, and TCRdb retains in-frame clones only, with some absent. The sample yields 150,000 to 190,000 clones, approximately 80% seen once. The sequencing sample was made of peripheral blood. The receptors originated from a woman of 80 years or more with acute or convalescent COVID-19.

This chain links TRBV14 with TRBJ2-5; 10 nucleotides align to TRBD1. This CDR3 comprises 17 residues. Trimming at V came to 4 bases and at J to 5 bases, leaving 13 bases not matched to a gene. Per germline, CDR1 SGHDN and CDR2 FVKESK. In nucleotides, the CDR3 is TGTGCCAGCAGCCTCCGGACAGGGGGAGGTCGAAGGGAGACCCAGTACTTC. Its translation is CASSLRTGGGRRETQYF.

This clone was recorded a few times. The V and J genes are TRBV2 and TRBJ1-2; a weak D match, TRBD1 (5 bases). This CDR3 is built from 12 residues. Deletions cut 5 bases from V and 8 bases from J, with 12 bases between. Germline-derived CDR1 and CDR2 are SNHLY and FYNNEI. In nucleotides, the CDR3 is TGTGCCAGCAGTCCCCAGGGATGGGGCTACACCTTC. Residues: CASSPQGWGYTF.

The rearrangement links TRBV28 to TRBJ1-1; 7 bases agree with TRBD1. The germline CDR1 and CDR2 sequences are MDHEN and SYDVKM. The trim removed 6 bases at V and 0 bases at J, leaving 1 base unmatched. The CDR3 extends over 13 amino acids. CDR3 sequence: CASRTGLNTEAFF. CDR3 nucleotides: TGTGCCAGCAGGACAGGGTTGAACACTGAAGCTTTCTTT.

In DNA form, the CDR3 reads TGTGCCAGTAGTATTAGGGGAACGGGGAACACTGAAGCTTTCTTT. Its translation: CASSIRGTGNTEAFF. This chain joins TRBV19 and TRBJ1-1, with D possibly TRBD1 on 5 matching bases. Trimming removed 3 bases at V and 1 base at J, with 12 bases between. Germline loops: CDR1 LNHDA, CDR2 SQIVND (reference sequence). The CDR3 covers 15 residues.

The CDR3 DNA reads as TGTGCCAGCAGCTGGACCGGGACAGGGAGTCTCAATGAGCAGTTCTTC. It yields the protein CASSWTGTGSLNEQFF. The chain couples TRBV11-3 to TRBJ2-1; 9 nucleotides line up with TRBD1. V lost 4 bases, J lost 6 bases, and 10 bases stayed unmatched. This CDR3 comprises 16 residues. CDR1 and CDR2 (germline): SGHNT, YENEEA.

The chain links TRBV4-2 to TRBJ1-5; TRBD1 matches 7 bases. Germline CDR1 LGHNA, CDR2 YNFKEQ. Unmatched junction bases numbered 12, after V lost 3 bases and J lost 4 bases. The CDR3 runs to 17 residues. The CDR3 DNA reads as TGTGCCAGCAGCCAGGGGAACAGGGGCAGCTTGAATCAGCCCCAGCATTTT. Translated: CASSQGNRGSLNQPQHF.

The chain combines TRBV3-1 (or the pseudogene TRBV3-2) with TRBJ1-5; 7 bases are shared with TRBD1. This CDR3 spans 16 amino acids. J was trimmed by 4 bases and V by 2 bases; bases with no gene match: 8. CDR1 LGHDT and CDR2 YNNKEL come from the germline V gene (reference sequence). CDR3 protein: CASSQRPDRPNQPQHF. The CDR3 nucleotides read TGTGCCAGCAGCCAAAGGCCGGACAGGCCTAATCAGCCCCAGCATTTT.

CDR3 in DNA: TGTGCCAGCTCACAAGCCGGGACAGGGAACGGTTCACCCCTCCACTTT. This gives the protein CASSQAGTGNGSPLHF. V gene TRBV18 combines with J gene TRBJ1-6; 9 bases line up with TRBD1. The CDR3 extends over 16 amino acids. Trimming removed 4 bases from V and 9 bases from J; junction bases left unmatched: 10. Per the germline V gene, CDR1 is KGHSH and CDR2 is LQKENI.

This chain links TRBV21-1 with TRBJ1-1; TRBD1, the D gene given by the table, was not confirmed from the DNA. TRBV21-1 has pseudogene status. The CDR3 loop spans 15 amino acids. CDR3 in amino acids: CASSKKQGASSEAFF. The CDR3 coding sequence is TGTGCCAGCAGCAAAAAACAGGGGGCGAGCTCTGAAGCTTTCTTT.

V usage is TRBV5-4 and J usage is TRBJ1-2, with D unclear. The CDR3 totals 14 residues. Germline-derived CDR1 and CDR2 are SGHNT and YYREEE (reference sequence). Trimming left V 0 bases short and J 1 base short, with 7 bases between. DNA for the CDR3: TGTGCCAGCAGCTTGGCCGCCAGTAACTATGGCTACACCTTC. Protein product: CASSLAASNYGYTF.

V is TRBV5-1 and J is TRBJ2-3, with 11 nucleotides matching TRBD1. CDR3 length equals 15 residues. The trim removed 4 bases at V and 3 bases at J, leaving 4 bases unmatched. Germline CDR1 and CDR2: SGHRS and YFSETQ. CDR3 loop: CASSPGQGATDTQYF. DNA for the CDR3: TGCGCCAGCAGCCCAGGACAGGGGGCGACAGATACGCAGTATTTT. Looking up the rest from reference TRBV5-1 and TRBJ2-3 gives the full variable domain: KAGVTQTPRYLIKTRGQQVTLSCSPISGHRSVSWYQQTPGQGLQFLFEYFSETQRNKGNFPGRFSGRQFSNSRSEMNVSTLELGDSALYLCASSPGQGATDTQYFGPGTRLTVL.

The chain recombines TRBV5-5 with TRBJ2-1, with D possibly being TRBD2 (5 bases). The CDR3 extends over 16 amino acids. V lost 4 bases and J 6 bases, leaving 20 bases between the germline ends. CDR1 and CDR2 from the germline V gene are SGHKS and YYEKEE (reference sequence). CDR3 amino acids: CASSLSTRGVPNEQFF. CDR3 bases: TGTGCCAGCAGCCTGTCTACCCGGGGAGTCCCCAATGAGCAGTTCTTC. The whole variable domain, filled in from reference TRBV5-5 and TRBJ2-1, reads DAGVTQSPTHLIKTRGQQVTLRCSPISGHKSVSWYQQVLGQGPQFIFQYYEKEERGRGNFPDRFSARQFPNYSSELNVNALLLGDSALYLCASSLSTRGVPNEQFFGPGTRLTVL.

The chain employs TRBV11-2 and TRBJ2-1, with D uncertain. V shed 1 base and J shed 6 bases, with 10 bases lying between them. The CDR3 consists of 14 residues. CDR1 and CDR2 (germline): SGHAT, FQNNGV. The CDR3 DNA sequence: TGTGCCAGCAGCTTAGCCCTAGGAACCAATGAGCAGTTCTTC. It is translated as CASSLALGTNEQFF.

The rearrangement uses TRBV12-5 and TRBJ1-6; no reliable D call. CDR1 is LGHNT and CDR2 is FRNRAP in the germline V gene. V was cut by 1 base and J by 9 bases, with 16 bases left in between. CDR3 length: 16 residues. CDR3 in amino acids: CASGLDRAGRGSPLHF. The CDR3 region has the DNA TGTGCTAGTGGTTTGGATCGCGCAGGTCGGGGTTCACCCCTCCACTTT. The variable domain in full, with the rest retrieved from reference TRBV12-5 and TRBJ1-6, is DARVTQTPRHKVTEMGQEVTMRCQPILGHNTVFWYRQTMMQGLELLAYFRNRAPLDDSGMPKDRFSAEMPDATLATLKIQPSEPRDSAVYFCASGLDRAGRGSPLHFGNGTRLTVT.

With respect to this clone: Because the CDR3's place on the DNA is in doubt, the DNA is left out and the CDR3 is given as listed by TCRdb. CDR3 amino acids: CASSFGRGSFF. The chain joins TRBV12-3 or TRBV12-4 to TRBJ1-1; TRBD1 was called by the table and not checked on the DNA. The CDR3 length equals 11 residues, ends included.

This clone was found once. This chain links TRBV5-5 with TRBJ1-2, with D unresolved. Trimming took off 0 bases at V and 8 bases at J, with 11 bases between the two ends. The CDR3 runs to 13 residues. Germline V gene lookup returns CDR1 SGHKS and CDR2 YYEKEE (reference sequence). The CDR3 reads CASSLGTVEGYTF. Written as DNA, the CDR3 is TGTGCCAGCAGCTTGGGCACGGTTGAGGGCTACACCTTC.

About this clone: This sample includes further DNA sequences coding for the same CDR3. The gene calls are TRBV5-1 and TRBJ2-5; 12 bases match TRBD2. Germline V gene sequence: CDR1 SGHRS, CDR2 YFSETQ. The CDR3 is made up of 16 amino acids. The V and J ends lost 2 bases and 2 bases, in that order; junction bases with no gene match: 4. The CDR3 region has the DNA TGCGCCAGCAGCTTACTCGGACTAGCGGGACAAGAGACCCAGTACTTC. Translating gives CASSLLGLAGQETQYF.

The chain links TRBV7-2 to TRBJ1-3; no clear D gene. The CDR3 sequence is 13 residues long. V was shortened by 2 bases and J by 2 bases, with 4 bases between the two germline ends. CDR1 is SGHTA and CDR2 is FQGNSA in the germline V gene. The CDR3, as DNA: TGTGCCAGCAGCTTAACAGCTGGAAACACCATATATTTT. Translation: CASSLTAGNTIYF.

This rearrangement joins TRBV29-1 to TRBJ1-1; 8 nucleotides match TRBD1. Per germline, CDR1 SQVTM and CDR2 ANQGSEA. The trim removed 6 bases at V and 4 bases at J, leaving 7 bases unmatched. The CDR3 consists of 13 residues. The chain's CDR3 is CSVEIRGPTEAFF. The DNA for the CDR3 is TGCAGCGTCGAAATCAGGGGGCCCACTGAAGCTTTCTTT.

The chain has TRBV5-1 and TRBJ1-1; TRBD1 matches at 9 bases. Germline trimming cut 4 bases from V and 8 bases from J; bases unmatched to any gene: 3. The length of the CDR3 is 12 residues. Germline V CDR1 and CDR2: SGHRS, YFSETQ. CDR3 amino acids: CASSIDRGEAFF. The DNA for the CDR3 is TGCGCCAGCAGCATAGACAGGGGGGAAGCTTTCTTT.

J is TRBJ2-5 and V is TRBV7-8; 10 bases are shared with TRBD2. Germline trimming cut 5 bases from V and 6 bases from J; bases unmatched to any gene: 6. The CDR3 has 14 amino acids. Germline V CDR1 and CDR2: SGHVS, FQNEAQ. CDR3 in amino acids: CASSPSGGAKTQYF. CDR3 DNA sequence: TGTGCCAGCAGCCCGAGCGGGGGGGCGAAGACCCAGTACTTC.

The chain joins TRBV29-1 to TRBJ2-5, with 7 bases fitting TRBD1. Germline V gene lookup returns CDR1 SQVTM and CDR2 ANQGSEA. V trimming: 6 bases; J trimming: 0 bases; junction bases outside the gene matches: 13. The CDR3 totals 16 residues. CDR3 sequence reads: CSVLWVGDRHQETQYF. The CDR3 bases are TGCAGCGTACTGTGGGTGGGGGACAGACACCAAGAGACCCAGTACTTC.

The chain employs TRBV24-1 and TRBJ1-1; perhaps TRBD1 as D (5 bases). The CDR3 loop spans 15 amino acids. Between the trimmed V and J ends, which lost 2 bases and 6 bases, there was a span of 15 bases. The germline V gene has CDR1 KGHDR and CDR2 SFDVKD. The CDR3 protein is CATSDSRQGMAEAFF. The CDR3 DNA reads TGTGCCACCAGTGATTCAAGGCAGGGTATGGCTGAAGCTTTCTTT.

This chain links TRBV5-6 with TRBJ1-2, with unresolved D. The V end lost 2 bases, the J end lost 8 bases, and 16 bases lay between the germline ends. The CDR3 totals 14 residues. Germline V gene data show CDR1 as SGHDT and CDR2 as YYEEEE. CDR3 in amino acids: CASSFGREAWGYTF. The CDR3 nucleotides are TGTGCCAGCAGCTTTGGTCGGGAGGCCTGGGGCTACACCTTC.

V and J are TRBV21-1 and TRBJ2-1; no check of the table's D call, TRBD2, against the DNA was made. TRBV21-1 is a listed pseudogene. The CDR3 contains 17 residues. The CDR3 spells CASLQISTSGGGNEQFF. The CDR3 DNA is TGTGCCAGCCTGCAAATCTCCACTAGCGGGGGGGGAAATGAGCAGTTCTTC.

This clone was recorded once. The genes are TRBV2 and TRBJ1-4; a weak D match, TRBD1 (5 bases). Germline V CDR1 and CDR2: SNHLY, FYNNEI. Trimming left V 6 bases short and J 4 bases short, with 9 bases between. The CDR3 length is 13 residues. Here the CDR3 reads CASSPDSNEKLFF. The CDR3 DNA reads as TGTGCCAGCAGCCCAGACAGTAATGAAAAACTGTTTTTT. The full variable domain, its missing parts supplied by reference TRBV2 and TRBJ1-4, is EPEVTQTPSHQVTQMGQEVILRCVPISNHLYFYWYRQILGQKVEFLVSFYNNEISEKSEIFDDQFSVERPDGSNFTLKIRSTKLEDSAMYFCASSPDSNEKLFFGSGTQLSVL.

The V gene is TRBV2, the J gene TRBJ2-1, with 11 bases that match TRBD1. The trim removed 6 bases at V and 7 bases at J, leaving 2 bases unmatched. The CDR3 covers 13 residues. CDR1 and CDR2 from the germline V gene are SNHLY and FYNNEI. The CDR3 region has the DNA TGTGCCAGCAGAGGGACAGGGGGAAATGAGCAGTTCTTC. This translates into CASRGTGGNEQFF.